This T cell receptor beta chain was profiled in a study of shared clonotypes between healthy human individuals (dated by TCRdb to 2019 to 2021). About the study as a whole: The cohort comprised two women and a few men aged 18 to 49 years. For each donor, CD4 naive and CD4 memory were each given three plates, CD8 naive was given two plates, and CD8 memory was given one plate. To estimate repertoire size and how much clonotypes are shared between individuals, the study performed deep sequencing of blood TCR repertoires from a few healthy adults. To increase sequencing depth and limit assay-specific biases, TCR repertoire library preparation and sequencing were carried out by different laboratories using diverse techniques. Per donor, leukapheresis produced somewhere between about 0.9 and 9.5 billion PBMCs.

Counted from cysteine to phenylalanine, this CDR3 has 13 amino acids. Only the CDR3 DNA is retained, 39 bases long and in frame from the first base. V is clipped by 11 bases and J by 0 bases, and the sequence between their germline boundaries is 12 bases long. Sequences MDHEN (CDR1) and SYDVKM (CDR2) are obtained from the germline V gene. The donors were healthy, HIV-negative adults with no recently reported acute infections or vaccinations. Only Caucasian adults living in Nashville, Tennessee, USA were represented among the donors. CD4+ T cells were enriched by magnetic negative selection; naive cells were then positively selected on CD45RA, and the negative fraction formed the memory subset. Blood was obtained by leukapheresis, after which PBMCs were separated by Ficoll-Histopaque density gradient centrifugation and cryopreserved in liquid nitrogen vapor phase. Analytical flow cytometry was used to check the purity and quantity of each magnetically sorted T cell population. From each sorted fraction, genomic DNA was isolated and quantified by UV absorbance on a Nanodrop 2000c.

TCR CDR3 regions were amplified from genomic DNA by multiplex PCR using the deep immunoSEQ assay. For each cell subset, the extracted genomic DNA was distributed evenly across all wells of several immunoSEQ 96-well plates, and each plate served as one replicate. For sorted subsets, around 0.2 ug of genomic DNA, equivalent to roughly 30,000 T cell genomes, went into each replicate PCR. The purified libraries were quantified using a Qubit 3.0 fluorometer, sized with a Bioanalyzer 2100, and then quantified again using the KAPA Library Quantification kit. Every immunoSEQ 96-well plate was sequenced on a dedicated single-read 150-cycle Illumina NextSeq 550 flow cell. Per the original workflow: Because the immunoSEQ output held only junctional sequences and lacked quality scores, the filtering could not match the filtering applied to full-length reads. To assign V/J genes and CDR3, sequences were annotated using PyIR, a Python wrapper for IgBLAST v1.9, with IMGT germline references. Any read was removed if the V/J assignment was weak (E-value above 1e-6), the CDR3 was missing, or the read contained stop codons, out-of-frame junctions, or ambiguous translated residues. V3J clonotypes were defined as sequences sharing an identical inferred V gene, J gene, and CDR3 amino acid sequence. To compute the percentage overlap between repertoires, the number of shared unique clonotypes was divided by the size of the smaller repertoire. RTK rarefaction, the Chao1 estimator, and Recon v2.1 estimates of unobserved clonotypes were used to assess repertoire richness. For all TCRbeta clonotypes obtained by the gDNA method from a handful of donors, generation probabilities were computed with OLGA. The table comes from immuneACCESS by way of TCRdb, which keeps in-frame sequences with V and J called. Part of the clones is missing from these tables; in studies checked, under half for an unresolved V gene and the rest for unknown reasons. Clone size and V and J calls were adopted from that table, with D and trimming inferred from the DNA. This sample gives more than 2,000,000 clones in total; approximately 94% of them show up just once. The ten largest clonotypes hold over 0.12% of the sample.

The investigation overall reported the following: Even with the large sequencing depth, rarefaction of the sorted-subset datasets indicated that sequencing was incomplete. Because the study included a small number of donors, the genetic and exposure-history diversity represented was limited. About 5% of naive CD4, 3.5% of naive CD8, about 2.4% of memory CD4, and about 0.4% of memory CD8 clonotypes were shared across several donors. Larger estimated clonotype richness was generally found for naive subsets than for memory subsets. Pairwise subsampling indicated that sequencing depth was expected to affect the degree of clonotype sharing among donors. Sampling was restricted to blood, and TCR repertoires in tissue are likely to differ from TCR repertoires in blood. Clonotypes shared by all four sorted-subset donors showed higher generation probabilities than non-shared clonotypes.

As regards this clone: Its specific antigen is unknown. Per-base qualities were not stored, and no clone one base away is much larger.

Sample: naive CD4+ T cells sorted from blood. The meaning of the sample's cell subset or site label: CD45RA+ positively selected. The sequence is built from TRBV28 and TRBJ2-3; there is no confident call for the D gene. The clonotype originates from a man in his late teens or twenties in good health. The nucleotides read TGTGCCCATGGAGCTTCTAGCACAGATACGCAGTATTTT. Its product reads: CAHGASSTDTQYF.